This TCR beta chain was recovered during a study of cytomegalovirus exposure and HLA in healthy donors. About this clone itself: The antigen is not known.

Use of 60 Vbeta and 13 Jbeta primers characterized the PCR. Sequenced by immunoSEQ multiplex PCR; TCRdb stores in-frame clones only, minus some. The repertoire holds some 140,000 clones, with 60% to 80% as singletons. Notes on the study in general: Across all donors, roughly uniform sequencing depth was an assumption of the presence/absence analyses. Cytomegalovirus association was listed for about 170 TCR beta chains.

The germline V gene has CDR1 SGHDT and CDR2 YYEEEE. CDR3 size: 19 residues. The trim removed 4 bases at V and 2 bases at J, leaving 13 bases unmatched. The sequenced material came from PBMCs. The clonotype was recovered from a woman in her sixties in good health and CMV-seronegative. The chain uses TRBV5-6 and TRBJ2-5, with 14 bases lining up with TRBD2. CDR3 sequence (DNA): TGTGCCAGCAGCCCCAGGACTAGCGGGAGGAGGGGACAACAAGAGACCCAGTACTTC. Its translation is CASSPRTSGRRGQQETQYF.